The next 20 T cell receptor beta chains were all read from a single sample in a study of T cells in Graves' hyperthyroidism and ophthalmopathy. RNA transcripts yielded amplified TCR beta CDR3 regions. TCR CDR3 underwent first-round RT-PCR with the HTBI primer set. TCRdb re-called the multiplex PCR reads with MiXCR, one entry per CDR3 protein. In the table there are around 610,000 distinct CDR3 sequences, roughly 14% of which are singletons. Input material: blood. Receptors were obtained from a woman between 35 and 50 years old with Graves' ophthalmopathy.

This clonotype showed up many times. V is TRBV30 and J is TRBJ2-7; D possibly corresponds to TRBD1 (5 bases). With 0 bases removed from V and 9 bases from J, the gap between germline ends came to 12 bases. The CDR3 spans 12 residues. Germline CDR1 and CDR2: GTSNPN and SVGIG (reference sequence). CDR3 sequence reads: CAWSVRRQSQYF. DNA of the CDR3: TGTGCCTGGAGTGTGCGAAGACAGTCGCAGTACTTC. Complete variable domain (other parts from reference TRBV30 and TRBJ2-7): SQTIHQWPATLVQPVGSPLSLECTVEGTSNPNLYWYRQAAGRGLQLLFYSVGIGQISSEVPQNLSASRPQDRQFILSSKKLLLSDSGFYLCAWSVRRQSQYFGPGTRLTVT.

This clonotype appeared many times. In DNA form, the CDR3 reads TGTGCCAGTAGTACCGGACCGATGAACACTGAAGCTTTCTTT. Protein product: CASSTGPMNTEAFF. The chain carries TRBV19 and TRBJ1-1; D gene uncertain. This CDR3 spans 14 amino acids. Trimming pared 4 bases from V and 0 bases from J, leaving 9 bases between. The germline V gene encodes CDR1 LNHDA and CDR2 SQIVND (reference sequence). Variable domain in full (rest from reference TRBV19 and TRBJ1-1): DGGITQSPKYLFRKEGQNVTLSCEQNLNHDAMYWYRQDPGQGLRLIYYSQIVNDFQKGDIAEGYSVSREKKESFPLTVTSAQKNPTAFYLCASSTGPMNTEAFFGQGTRLTVV.

A single count supports this clonotype. This chain connects TRBV6-1 to TRBJ1-5; no reliable D call. Trimming shortened V by 3 bases and J by 5 bases, and 8 bases separated the two germline ends. From germline, CDR1 is MNHNS and CDR2 SASEGT. CDR3 length: 13 residues. The CDR3 sequence: CASSEEVDQPQHF. As DNA, the CDR3 is TGTGCCAGCAGTGAGGAAGTGGATCAGCCCCAGCATTTT.

V is TRBV4-3 and J is TRBJ2-7; 8 bases align to TRBD2. J was trimmed by 5 bases and V by 0 bases; bases with no gene match: 6. CDR3 length: 15 amino acids. Germline V gene sequence: CDR1 LGHNA, CDR2 YSLEER. CDR3 nucleotides: TGCGCCAGCAGCCAAGAGTCAGCGGGAGCCCACGAGCAGTACTTC. This translates into CASSQESAGAHEQYF.

A few counts support this clonotype. The CDR3 spells CASSYSFDRHNYGYTF. In nucleotides, the CDR3 is TGTGCCAGCAGTTACTCGTTTGACAGGCATAACTATGGCTACACCTTC. The gene calls are TRBV6-5 and TRBJ1-2, with TRBD1 as a possible D gene (6 bases). V shed 0 bases and J shed 1 base, with 12 bases lying between them. The CDR3 sequence is 16 residues long. Germline values: CDR1 MNHEY, CDR2 SVGAGI.

The chain is built from TRBV6-1 and TRBJ1-1; D is unresolved. In germline, CDR1 is MNHNS, CDR2 SASEGT. CDR3 length: 13 residues. Trimming removed 6 bases at V and 10 bases at J, with 18 bases between. The CDR3 region is CASSSGPYEGAFF. The CDR3 nucleotides are TGTGCCAGCAGCTCGGGCCCGTATGAGGGAGCTTTCTTT.

The sample holds many counts of this clonotype. This rearrangement joins TRBV28 to TRBJ2-5; D may be TRBD1 or TRBD2 (5 bases each). V lost 1 base and J lost 2, with 14 bases in between. The germline V gene encodes CDR1 MDHEN and CDR2 SYDVKM. The CDR3 is 16 amino acids. The chain's CDR3 is CASSLFGAANQETQYF. The CDR3 DNA is TGTGCCAGCAGTTTATTCGGGGCAGCTAATCAAGAGACCCAGTACTTC. Based on the CDR3 plus reference TRBV28 and TRBJ2-5, the full variable domain is DVKVTQSSRYLVKRTGEKVFLECVQDMDHENMFWYRQDPGLGLRLIYFSYDVKMKEKGDIPEGYSVSREKKERFSLILESASTNQTSMYLCASSLFGAANQETQYFGPGTRLLVL.

This clonotype appeared many times. The rearrangement uses TRBV7-2 and TRBJ2-7; a possible D gene is TRBD2 (5 bases). V lost 5 bases to trimming and J lost 0 bases, with 14 bases between them. The CDR3 is 15 amino acids. Germline V lookup: CDR1 SGHTA, CDR2 FQGNSA. CDR3 residues: CASSDYGRSSYEQYF. The DNA for the CDR3 is TGTGCCAGCAGCGACTATGGGCGGAGCTCCTACGAGCAGTACTTC.

This clonotype was counted many times. V gene TRBV29-1 combines with J gene TRBJ2-5; D is undetermined. The length of the CDR3 is 10 residues. Germline V lookup: CDR1 SQVTM, CDR2 ANQGSEA. V lost 6 bases to trimming and J lost 0 bases, with 2 bases between them. The CDR3: CSVDQETQYF. DNA for the CDR3: TGCAGCGTGGACCAAGAGACCCAGTACTTC.

This clonotype was counted only a few times. The chain recombines TRBV4-2 with TRBJ2-6, with D maybe TRBD2 (7 bases). This CDR3 is built from 21 residues. V lost 4 bases, J lost 0 bases, and 25 bases lay in between. CDR1 LGHNA and CDR2 YNFKEQ come from the germline V gene. CDR3 coding DNA: TGTGCCAGCAGCCCGGGGGGCAGGGTTTTGGCCCCCAACTCTGGGGCCAACGTCCTGACTTTC. Translating it yields CASSPGGRVLAPNSGANVLTF.

This clonotype was seen ten or more times. DNA for the CDR3: TGTGCCAGCAGTTTAACAGAGGGAAGCTCCTACGAGCAGTACTTC. This gives the protein CASSLTEGSSYEQYF. V usage is TRBV28 and J usage is TRBJ2-7; perhaps TRBD2 as D (5 bases). There are 15 residues in the CDR3. Trimming pared 2 bases from V and 0 bases from J, leaving 11 bases between. Germline assignment: CDR1 MDHEN and CDR2 SYDVKM.

This clonotype appeared many times. The chain links TRBV24-1 to TRBJ2-5; TRBD1 matches 9 bases. Looked up from germline, CDR1 is KGHDR and CDR2 is SFDVKD. The CDR3 extends over 15 amino acids. With 3 bases clipped from V and 3 bases from J, the junction kept 4 bases outside the gene matches. In nucleotides, the CDR3 is TGTGCCACCAGTGATGGGGGGACAGGGAAAGAGACCCAGTACTTC. It specifies CATSDGGTGKETQYF.

In this sample, this clonotype turned up many times. J is TRBJ2-7 and V is TRBV6-2 or TRBV6-3; perhaps D is TRBD1 or TRBD2 (5 bases each). The CDR3 totals 13 residues. Per the germline V gene, CDR1 is MNHEY and CDR2 is SVGEGT. The germline V and J ends were trimmed by 2 bases and 3 bases, with 8 bases remaining between them. CDR3 in amino acids: CASSYGTIYEQYF. The CDR3 nucleotides are TGTGCCAGCAGTTACGGGACCATCTACGAGCAGTACTTC.

This clonotype was seen at least ten times. An end of the junction does not agree with germline; a read error may underlie this. The chain combines TRBV20-1 with TRBJ2-7; TRBD2 agrees at 10 bases. CDR1 is DFQATT and CDR2 is SNEGSKA in the germline V gene (reference sequence). The CDR3 is 15 amino acids. The CDR3 loop is CSAGDSGRPSYEQYF. DNA of the CDR3: TGCAGTGCTGGAGATAGCGGGAGGCCCTCCTACGAGCAGTACTTC.

Ten or more counts support this clonotype. V usage is TRBV12-3 or TRBV12-4 and J usage is TRBJ2-5, with D perhaps matching TRBD2 (5 bases). Trimming pared 3 bases from V and 3 bases from J, leaving 8 bases between. The CDR3 has 13 amino acids. CDR3 nucleotide sequence: TGTGCCAGCAGTTTTCAGCGGAAAGAGACCCAGTACTTC. Translated: CASSFQRKETQYF.

Remarks on this clonotype: This may be a read error, as it is one base from a much larger clone. The J gene is TRBJ2-7, the V gene TRBV10-3; D might be TRBD2 (5 bases). Per the germline V gene, CDR1 is ENHRY and CDR2 is SYGVKD. The CDR3 covers 13 residues. The CDR3 region is CAISPETTYERYF. The DNA of the CDR3 is TGTGCCATCAGTCCCGAGACTACCTACGAGCGGTACTTC.

The gene calls are TRBV12-3 or TRBV12-4 and TRBJ2-2; D is unclear. The germline V and J ends were trimmed by 6 bases and 3 bases, with 11 bases remaining between them. This CDR3 contains 14 residues. The CDR3 loop reads CASSSSGDTGELFF. CDR3 DNA sequence: TGTGCCAGCAGCTCCTCTGGGGACACCGGGGAGCTGTTTTTT.

This clonotype was counted many times. The chain has TRBV10-3 and TRBJ1-2, with no clear D. Looked up from germline, CDR1 is ENHRY and CDR2 is SYGVKD. CDR3 size: 11 residues. V lost 8 bases and J lost 1, with 5 bases in between. CDR3 region: CAIVGNYGYTF. The CDR3 DNA sequence: TGTGCCATCGTCGGTAACTATGGCTACACCTTC.

This clonotype was counted ten times or more. This chain connects TRBV6-2 or TRBV6-3 to TRBJ2-5, with unresolved D. From germline, CDR1 is MNHEY and CDR2 SVGEGT. This CDR3 comprises 13 residues. The ends were cut back, 6 bases at V and 0 bases at J, with 8 bases in the middle. The CDR3 DNA sequence: TGTGCCAGCAGAAGCGAGGACCAAGAGACCCAGTACTTC. It yields the protein CASRSEDQETQYF.

Concerning this clonotype: This may come from a read error, since a much larger clone is one base off. The CDR3, as DNA: TGTGCCAGCAGGACTAGCGGGAGTATCGACGAGCAGTACTTC. Translation: CASRTSGSIDEQYF. The chain recombines TRBV5-6 with TRBJ2-7; 12 nucleotides agree with TRBD2. The length of the CDR3 is 14 residues. CDR1 SGHDT and CDR2 YYEEEE come from the germline V gene. V gave up 5 bases and J gave up 5 bases; unmatched junction bases: 5.